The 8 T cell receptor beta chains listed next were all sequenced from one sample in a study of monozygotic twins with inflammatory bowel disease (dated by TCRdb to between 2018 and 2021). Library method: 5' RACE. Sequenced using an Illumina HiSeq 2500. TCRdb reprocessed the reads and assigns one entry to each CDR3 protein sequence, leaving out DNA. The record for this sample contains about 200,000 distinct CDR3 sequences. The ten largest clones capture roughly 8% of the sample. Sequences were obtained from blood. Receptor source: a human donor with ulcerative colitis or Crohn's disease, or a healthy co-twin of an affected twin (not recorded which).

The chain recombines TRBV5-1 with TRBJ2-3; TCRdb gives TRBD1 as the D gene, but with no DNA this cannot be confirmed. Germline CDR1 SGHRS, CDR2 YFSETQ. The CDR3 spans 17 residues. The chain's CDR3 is CASSLSRTGESTDTQYF.

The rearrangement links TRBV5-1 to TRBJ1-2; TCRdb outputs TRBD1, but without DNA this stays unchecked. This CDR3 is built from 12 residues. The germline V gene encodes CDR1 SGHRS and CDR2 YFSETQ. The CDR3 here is CASSDPGEGYTF.

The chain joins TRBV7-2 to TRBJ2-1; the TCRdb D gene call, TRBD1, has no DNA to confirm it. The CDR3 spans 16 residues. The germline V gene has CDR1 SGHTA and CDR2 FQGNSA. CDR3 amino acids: CASSLDRDRLYNEQFF.

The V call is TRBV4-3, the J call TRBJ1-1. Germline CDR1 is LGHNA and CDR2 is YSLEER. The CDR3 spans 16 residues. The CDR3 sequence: CASSHTAERGNTEAFF.

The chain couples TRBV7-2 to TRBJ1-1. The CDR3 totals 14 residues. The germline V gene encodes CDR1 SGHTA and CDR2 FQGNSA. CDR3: CASRYTATGTEAFF.

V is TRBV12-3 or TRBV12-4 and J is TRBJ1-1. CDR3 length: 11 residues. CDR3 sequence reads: CASSEDIRAFF.

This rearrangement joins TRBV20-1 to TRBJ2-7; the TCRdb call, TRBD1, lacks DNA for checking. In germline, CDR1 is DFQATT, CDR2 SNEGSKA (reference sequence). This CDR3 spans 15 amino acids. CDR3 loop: CSARASGDTPYEQYF.

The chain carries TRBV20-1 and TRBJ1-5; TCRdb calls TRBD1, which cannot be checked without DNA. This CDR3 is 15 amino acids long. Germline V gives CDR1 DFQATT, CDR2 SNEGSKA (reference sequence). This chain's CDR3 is CSAQDSRFLNQPQHF.